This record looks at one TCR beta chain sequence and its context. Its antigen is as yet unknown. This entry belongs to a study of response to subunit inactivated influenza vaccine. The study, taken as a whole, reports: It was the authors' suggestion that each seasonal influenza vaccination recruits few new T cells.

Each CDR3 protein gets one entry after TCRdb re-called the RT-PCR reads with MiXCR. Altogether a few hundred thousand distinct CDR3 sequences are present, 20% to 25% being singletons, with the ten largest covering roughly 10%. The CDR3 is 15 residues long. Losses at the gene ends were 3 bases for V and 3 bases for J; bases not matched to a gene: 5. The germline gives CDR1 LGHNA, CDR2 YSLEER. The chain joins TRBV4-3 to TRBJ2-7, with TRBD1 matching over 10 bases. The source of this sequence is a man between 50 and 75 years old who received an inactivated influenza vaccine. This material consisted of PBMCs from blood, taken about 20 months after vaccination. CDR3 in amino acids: CASSQGDRGGYEQYF. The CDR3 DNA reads TGCGCCAGCAGCCAGGGGGACAGGGGAGGCTACGAGCAGTACTTC.